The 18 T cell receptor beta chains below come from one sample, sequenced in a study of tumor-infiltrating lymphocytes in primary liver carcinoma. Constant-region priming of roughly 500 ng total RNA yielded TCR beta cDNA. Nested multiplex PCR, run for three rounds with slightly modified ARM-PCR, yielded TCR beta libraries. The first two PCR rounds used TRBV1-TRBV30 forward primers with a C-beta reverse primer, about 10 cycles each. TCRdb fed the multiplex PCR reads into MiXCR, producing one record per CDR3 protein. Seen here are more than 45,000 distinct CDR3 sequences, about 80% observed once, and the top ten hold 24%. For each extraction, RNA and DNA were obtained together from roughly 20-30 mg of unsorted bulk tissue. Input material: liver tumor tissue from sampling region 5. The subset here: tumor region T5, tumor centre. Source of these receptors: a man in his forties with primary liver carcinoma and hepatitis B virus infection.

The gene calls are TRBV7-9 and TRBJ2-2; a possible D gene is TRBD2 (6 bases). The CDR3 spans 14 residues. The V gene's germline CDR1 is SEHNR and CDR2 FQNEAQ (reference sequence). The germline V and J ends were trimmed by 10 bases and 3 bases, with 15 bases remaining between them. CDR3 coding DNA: TGTGCCAACCAGGAGGGGACGGACACCGGGGAGCTGTTTTTT. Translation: CANQEGTDTGELFF. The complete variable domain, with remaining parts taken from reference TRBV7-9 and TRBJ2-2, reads DTGVSQNPRHKITKRGQNVTFRCDPISEHNRLYWYRQTLGQGPEFLTYFQNEAQLEKSRLLSDRFSAERPKGSFSTLEIQRTEQGDSAMYLCANQEGTDTGELFFGEGSRLTVL.

CDR3 sequence (DNA): TGTGCCAGTAGCCCCCTAGCGGGAGATGTGAGTGAGCAGTTCTTC. It is translated as CASSPLAGDVSEQFF. This sequence joins TRBV12-3 or TRBV12-4 and TRBJ2-1; TRBD2 aligns across 10 bases. The V segment lost 9 bases and the J segment 9 bases; nucleotides outside the gene matches: 14. The CDR3 is 15 amino acids.

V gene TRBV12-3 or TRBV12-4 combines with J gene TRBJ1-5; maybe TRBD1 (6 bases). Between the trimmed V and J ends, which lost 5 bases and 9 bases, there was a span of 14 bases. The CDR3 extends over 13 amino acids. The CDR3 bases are TGTGCCAGCAGTCCTACAGGGTTAGGGCCCCAGCATTTT. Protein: CASSPTGLGPQHF.

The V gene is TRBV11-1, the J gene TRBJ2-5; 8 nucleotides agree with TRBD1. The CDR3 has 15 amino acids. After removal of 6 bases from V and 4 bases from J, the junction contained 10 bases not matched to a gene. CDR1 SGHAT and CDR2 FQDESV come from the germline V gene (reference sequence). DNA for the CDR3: TGTGCCAGCAGTTCACGGGCCGACAGGGGAGAGACCCAGTACTTC. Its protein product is CASSSRADRGETQYF.

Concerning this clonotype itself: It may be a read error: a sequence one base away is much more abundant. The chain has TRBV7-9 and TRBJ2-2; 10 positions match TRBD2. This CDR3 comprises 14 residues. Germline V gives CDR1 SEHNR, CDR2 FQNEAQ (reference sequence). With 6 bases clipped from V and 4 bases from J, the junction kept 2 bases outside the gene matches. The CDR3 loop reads CASRLAGATGELFF. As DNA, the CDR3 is TGTGCCAGCAGGCTAGCGGGAGCCACCGGGGAGCTGTTTTTT.

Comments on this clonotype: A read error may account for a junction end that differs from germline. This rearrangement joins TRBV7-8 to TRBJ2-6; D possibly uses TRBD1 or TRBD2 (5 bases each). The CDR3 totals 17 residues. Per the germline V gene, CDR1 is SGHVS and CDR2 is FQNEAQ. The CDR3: CTSSSTVTRSGGNVLTF. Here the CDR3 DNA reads TGTACCAGCAGCTCTACGGTAACGCGCTCTGGGGGCAACGTCCTGACTTTC.

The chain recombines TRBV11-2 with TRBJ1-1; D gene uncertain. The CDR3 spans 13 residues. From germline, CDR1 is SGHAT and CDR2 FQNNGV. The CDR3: CTGSLGLNTEAFF. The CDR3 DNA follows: TGTACCGGCAGCTTAGGCCTTAACACTGAAGCTTTCTTT.

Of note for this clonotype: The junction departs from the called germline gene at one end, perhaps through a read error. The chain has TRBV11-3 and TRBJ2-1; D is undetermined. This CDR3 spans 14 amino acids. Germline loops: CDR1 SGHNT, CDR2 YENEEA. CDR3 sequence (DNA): TGTGCCAGCAGCTTAGGCGTCTCGAATTATGAGCAGCTCTTC. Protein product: CASSLGVSNYEQLF.

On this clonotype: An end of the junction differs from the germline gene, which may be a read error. The CDR3 loop is CASSKEASGTDEKYF. The CDR3, as DNA: TGTGCCAGCAGCAAAGAGGCTAGCGGGACGGACGAGAAGTACTTC. The rearrangement links TRBV4-2 to TRBJ2-7; 9 positions agree with TRBD2. Germline CDR1 is LGHNA and CDR2 is YNFKEQ. The CDR3 is 15 residues long.

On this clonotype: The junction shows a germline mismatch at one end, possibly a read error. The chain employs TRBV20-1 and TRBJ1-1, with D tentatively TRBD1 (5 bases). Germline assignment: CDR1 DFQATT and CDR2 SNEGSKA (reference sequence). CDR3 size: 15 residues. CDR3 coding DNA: TGCAGTACTAGAGGACCGGGGGGGATGAACACTGAAGCTTTCTTT. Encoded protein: CSTRGPGGMNTEAFF.

Here the CDR3 reads CASNPPGRADKRYF. For the CDR3, the DNA is TGTGCCAGCAACCCCCCGGGCCGGGCAGATAAGCGGTATTTT. The chain links TRBV11-2 to TRBJ2-3; D is ambiguous. Germline V gene sequence: CDR1 SGHAT, CDR2 FQNNGV. V lost 7 bases, J lost 14 bases, and 25 bases lay in between. There are 14 residues in the CDR3.

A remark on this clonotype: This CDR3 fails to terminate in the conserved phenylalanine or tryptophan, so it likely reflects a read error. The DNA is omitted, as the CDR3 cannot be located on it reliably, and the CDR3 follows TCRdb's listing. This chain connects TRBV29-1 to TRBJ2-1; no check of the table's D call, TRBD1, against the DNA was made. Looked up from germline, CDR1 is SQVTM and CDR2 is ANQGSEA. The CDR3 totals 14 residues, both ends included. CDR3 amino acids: CSVTRDRAYNEQLI.

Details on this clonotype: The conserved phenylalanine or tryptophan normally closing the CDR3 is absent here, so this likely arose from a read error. The CDR3 is CASSSGPYNEQFL. Here the CDR3 DNA reads TGTGCCAGTAGTTCCGGCCCTTACAATGAGCAGTTCCTC. The chain is built from TRBV6-5 and TRBJ2-1; D remains ambiguous. This CDR3 comprises 13 residues. Germline V gene sequence: CDR1 MNHEY, CDR2 SVGAGI.

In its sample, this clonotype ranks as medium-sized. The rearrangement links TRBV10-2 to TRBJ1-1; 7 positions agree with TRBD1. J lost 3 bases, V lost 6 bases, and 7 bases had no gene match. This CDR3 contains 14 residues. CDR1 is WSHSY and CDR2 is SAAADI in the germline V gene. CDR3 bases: TGCGCCAGCAGGGGACAGCATTTGGACACTGAAGCTTTCTTT. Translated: CASRGQHLDTEAFF.

The CDR3 spells CSVSGSGASDMQYF. CDR3 nucleotides: TGCAGCGTTTCCGGGTCAGGGGCGTCAGATATGCAATATTTT. The chain links TRBV29-1 to TRBJ2-3; tentative D call: TRBD1 (6 bases). V lost 5 bases and J 15 bases, leaving 27 bases between the germline ends. The CDR3 is made up of 14 amino acids. Per germline, CDR1 SQVTM and CDR2 ANQGSEA.

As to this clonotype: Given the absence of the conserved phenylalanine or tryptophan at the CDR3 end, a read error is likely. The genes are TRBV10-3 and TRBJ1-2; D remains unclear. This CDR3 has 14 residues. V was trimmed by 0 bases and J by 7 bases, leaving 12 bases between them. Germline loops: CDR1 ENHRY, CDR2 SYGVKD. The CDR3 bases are TGTGCCATCAGTGAGTCGTGGCAGAGCAGTGGCTACACCGTC. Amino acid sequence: CAISESWQSSGYTV.

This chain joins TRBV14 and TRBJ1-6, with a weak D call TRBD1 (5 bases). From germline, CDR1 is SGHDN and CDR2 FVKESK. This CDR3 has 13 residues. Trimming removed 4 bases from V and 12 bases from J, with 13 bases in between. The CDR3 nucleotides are TGTGCCAGCAGCCTAGGGGATGGAGGACCCCTCCACTTT. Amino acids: CASSLGDGGPLHF.

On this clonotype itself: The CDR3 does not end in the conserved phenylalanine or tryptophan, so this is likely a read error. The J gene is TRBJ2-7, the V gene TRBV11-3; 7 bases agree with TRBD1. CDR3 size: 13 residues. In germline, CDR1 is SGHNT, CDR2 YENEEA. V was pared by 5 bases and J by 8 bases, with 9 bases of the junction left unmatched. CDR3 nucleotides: TGTGCCAGCAGCGTGGGACAGTCCTGCAAGCAGTACTCC. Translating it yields CASSVGQSCKQYS.